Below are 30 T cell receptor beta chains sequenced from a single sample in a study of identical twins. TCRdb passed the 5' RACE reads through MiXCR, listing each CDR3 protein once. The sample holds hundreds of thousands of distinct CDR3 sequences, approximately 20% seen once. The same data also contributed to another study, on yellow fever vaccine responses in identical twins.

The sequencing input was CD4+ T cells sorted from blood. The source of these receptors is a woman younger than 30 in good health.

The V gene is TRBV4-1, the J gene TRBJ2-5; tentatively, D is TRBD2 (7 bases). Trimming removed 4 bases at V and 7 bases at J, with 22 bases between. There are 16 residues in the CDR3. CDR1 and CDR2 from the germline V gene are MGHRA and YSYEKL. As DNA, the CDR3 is TGCGCCAGCAGCCCCGATCAAGGGGGAGGGCCGGGGACCCAGTACTTC. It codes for CASSPDQGGGPGTQYF.

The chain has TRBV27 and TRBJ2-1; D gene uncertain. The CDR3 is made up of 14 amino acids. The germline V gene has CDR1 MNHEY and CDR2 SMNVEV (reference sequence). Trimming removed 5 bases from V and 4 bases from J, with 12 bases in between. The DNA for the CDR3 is TGTGCCAGCAGTCGACTTTCCTCGTACAATGAGCAGTTCTTC. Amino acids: CASSRLSSYNEQFF.

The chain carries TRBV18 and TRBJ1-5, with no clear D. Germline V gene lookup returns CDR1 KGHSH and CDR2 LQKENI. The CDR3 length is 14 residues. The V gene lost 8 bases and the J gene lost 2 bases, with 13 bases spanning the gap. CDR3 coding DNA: TGTGCCAGCCCTCGGACCGGTGGCAATCAGCCCCAGCATTTT. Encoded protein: CASPRTGGNQPQHF. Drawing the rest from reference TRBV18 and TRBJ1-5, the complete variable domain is NAGVMQNPRHLVRRRGQEARLRCSPMKGHSHVYWYRQLPEEGLKFMVYLQKENIIDESGMPKERFSAEFPKEGPSILRIQQVVRGDSAAYFCASPRTGGNQPQHFGDGTRLSIL.

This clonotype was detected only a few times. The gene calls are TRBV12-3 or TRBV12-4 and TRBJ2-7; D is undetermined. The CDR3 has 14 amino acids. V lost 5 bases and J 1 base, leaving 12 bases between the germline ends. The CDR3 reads CASSPMVVSYEQYF. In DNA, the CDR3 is TGTGCCAGCAGTCCCATGGTAGTTTCCTACGAGCAGTACTTC.

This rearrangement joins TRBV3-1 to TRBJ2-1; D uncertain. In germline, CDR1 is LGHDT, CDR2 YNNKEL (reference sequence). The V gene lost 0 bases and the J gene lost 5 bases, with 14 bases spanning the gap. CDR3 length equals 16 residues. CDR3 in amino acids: CASSQEVVLLNNEQFF. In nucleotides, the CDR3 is TGTGCCAGCAGCCAAGAAGTTGTCCTACTCAACAATGAGCAGTTCTTC.

CDR3 protein: CASSIDSGPAEQFF. The CDR3 bases are TGTGCCAGTAGTATAGACTCCGGCCCCGCTGAGCAGTTCTTC. The chain uses TRBV19 and TRBJ2-1; D unclear. Germline CDR1 is LNHDA and CDR2 is SQIVND (reference sequence). V lost 0 bases and J lost 9, with 12 bases in between. The CDR3 consists of 14 residues.

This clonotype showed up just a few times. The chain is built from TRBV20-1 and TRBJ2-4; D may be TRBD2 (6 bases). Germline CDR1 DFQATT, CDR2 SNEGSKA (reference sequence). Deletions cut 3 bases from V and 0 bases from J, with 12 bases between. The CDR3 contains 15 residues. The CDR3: CSAREGTLAKNIQYF. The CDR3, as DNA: TGCAGTGCTAGGGAGGGTACTCTAGCCAAAAACATTCAGTACTTC.

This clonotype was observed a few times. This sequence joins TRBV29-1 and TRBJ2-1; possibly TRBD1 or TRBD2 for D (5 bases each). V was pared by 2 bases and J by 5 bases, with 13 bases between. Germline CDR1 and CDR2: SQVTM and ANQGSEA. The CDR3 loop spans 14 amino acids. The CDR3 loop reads CSVESRGPNNEQFF. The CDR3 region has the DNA TGCAGCGTTGAATCCCGGGGACCGAACAATGAGCAGTTCTTC.

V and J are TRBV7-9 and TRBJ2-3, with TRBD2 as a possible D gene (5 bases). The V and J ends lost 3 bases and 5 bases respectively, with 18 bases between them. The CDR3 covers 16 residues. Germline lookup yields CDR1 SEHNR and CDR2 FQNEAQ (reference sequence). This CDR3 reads CASSFGVGVGIDTQYF. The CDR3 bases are TGTGCCAGCAGCTTTGGAGTGGGAGTCGGGATAGATACGCAGTATTTT.

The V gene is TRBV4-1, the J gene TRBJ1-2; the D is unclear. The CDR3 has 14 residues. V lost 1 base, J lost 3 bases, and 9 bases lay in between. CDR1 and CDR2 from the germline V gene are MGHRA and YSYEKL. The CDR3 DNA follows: TGCGCCAGCAGCCAAGTCCCAGCGTACTATGGCTACACCTTC. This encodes CASSQVPAYYGYTF.

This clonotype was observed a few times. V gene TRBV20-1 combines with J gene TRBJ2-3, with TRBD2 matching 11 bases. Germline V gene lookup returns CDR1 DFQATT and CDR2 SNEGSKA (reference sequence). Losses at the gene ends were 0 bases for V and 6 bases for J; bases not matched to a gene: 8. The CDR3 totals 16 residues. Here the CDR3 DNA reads TGCAGTGCTAGAGAGGGTACTAGCGGGGGTGGGGATACGCAGTATTTT. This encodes CSAREGTSGGGDTQYF.

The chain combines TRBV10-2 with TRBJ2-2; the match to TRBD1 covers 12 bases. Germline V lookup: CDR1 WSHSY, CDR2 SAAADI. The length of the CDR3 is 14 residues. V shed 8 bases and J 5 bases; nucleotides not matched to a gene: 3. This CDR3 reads CASGDRGQTGELFF. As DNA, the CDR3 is TGCGCCAGCGGGGACAGGGGGCAAACCGGGGAGCTGTTTTTT.

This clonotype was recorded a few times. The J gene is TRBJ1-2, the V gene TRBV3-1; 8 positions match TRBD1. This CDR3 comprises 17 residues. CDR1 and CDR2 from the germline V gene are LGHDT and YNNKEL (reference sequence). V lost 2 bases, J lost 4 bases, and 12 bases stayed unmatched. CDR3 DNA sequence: TGTGCCAGCAGCCAAACGACAGGGGTGAAATCTTTCTATGGCTACACCTTC. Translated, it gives CASSQTTGVKSFYGYTF. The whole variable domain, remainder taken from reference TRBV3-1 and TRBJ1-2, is DTAVSQTPKYLVTQMGNDKSIKCEQNLGHDTMYWYKQDSKKFLKIMFSYNNKELIINETVPNRFSPKSPDKAHLNLHINSLELGDSAVYFCASSQTTGVKSFYGYTFGSGTRLTVV.

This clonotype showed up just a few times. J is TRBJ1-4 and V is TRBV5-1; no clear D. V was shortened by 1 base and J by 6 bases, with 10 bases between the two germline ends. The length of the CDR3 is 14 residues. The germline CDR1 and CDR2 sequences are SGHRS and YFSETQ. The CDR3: CASSLTGEDEKLFF. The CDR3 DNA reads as TGCGCCAGCAGCTTGACGGGCGAGGATGAAAAACTGTTTTTT.

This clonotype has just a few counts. CDR3 protein: CASRDRTSKLVNEQFF. The DNA for the CDR3 is TGTGCCAGCAGGGATCGGACTAGTAAGTTGGTCAATGAGCAGTTCTTC. The chain has TRBV2 and TRBJ2-1; 7 bases agree with TRBD2. V lost 6 bases and J lost 6; bases outside the gene matches: 14. The V gene's germline CDR1 is SNHLY and CDR2 FYNNEI. The CDR3 spans 16 residues. Looking up the rest from reference TRBV2 and TRBJ2-1 gives the full variable domain: EPEVTQTPSHQVTQMGQEVILRCVPISNHLYFYWYRQILGQKVEFLVSFYNNEISEKSEIFDDQFSVERPDGSNFTLKIRSTKLEDSAMYFCASRDRTSKLVNEQFFGPGTRLTVL.

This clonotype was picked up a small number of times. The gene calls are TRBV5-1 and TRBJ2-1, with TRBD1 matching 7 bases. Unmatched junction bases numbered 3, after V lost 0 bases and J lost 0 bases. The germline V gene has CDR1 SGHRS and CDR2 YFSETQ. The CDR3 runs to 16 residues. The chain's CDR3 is CASSLVGTDSYNEQFF. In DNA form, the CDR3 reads TGCGCCAGCAGCTTGGTCGGGACAGACTCCTACAATGAGCAGTTCTTC.

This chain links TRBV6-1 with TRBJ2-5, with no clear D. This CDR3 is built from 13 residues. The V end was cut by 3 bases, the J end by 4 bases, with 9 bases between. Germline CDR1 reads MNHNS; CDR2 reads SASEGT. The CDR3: CASSEVSPETQYF. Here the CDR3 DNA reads TGTGCCAGCAGTGAGGTTAGCCCAGAGACCCAGTACTTC.

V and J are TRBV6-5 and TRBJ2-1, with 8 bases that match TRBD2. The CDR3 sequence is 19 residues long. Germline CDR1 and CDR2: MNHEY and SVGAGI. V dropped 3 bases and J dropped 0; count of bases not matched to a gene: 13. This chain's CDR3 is CASSYQIAGPLSSYNEQFF. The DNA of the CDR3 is TGTGCCAGCAGTTATCAGATAGCGGGGCCTTTAAGCTCCTACAATGAGCAGTTCTTC.

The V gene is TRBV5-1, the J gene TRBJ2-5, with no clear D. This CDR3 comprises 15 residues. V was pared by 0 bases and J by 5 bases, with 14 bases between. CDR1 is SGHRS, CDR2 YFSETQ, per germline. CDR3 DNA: TGCGCCAGCAGCTTGGCGTCGCGCCCCAGGGAGACCCAGTACTTC. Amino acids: CASSLASRPRETQYF.

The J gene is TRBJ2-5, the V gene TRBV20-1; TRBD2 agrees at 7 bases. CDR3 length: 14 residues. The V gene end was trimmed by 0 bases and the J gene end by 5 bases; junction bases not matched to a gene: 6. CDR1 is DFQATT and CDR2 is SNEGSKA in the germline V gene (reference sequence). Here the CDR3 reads CSARDGAAGETQYF. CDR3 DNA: TGCAGTGCTAGAGATGGGGCAGCGGGGGAGACCCAGTACTTC.

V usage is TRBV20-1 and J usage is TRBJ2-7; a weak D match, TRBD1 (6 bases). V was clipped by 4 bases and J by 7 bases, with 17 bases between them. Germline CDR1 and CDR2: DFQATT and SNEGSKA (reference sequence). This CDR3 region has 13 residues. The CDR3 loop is CSATPTGVREQYV. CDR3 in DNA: TGCAGTGCTACCCCGACAGGAGTGCGGGAGCAGTACGTC.

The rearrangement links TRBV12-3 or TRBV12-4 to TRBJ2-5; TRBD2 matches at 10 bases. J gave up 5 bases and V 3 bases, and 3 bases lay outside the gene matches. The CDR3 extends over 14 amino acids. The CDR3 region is CASSFSGRGETQYF. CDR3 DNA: TGTGCCAGCAGTTTCAGCGGGAGGGGGGAGACCCAGTACTTC.

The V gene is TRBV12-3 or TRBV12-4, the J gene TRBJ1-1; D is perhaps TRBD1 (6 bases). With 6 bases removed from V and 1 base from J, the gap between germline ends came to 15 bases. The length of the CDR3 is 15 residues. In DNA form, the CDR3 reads TGTGCCAGCAGCTCTGGGGGGGCCTCGAACACTGAAGCTTTCTTT. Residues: CASSSGGASNTEAFF.

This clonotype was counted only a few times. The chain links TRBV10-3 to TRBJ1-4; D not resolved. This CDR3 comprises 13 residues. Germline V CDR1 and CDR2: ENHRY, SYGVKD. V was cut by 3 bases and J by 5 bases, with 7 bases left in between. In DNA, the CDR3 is TGTGCCATCAGTGACGGTCAGAATGAAAAACTGTTTTTT. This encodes CAISDGQNEKLFF.

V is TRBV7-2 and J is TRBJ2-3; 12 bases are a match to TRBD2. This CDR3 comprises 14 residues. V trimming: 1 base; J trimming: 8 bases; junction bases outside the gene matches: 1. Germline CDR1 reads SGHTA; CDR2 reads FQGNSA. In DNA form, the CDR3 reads TGTGCCAGCAGCTTAGGACTAGCGGGGGCTACGCAGTATTTT. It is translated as CASSLGLAGATQYF.

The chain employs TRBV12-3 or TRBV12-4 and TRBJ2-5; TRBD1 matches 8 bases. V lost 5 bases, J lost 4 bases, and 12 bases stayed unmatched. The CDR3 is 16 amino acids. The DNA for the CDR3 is TGTGCCAGCAGTCCCGCTACCAGGGGGCAGCGAGAGACCCAGTACTTC. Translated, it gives CASSPATRGQRETQYF.

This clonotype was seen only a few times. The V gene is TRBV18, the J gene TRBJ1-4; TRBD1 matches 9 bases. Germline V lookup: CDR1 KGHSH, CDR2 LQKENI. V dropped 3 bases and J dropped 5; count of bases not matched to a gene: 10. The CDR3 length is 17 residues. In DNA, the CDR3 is TGTGCCAGCTCACCGGTCCCGGGACAGGGCGGAAATGAAAAACTGTTTTTT. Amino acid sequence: CASSPVPGQGGNEKLFF.

CDR3 sequence reads: CASSHAPGTNNADTQYF. The CDR3 DNA sequence: TGTGCCAGCAGCCATGCCCCCGGGACTAACAACGCAGATACGCAGTATTTT. The gene calls are TRBV6-1 and TRBJ2-3, with 7 positions matching TRBD2. The germline CDR1 and CDR2 sequences are MNHNS and SASEGT. After removal of 6 bases from V and 4 bases from J, the junction contained 16 bases not matched to a gene. The CDR3 consists of 17 residues.

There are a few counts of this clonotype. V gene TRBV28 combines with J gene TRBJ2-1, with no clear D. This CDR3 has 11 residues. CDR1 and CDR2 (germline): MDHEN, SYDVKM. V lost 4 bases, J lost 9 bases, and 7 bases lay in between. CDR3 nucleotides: TGTGCCAGCAGTTGGGTCGCTGAGCAGTTCTTC. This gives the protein CASSWVAEQFF.

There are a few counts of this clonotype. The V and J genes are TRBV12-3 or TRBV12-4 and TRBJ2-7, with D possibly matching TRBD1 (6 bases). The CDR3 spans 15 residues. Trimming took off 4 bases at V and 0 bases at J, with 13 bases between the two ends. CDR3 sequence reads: CASSSRGRSSYEQYF. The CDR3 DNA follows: TGTGCCAGCAGTTCCAGGGGAAGGAGCTCCTACGAGCAGTACTTC.